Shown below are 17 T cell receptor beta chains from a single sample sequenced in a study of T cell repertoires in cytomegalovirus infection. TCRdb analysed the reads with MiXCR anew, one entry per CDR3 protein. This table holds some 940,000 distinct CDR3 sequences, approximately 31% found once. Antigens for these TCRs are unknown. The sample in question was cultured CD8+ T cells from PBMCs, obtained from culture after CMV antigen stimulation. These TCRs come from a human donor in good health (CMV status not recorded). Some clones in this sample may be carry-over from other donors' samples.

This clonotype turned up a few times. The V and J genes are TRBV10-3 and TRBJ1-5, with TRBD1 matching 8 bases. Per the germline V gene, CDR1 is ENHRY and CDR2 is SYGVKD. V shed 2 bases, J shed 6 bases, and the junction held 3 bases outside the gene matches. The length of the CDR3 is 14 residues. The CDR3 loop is CAISEGQGPQPQHF. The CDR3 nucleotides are TGTGCCATCAGTGAGGGACAGGGACCTCAGCCCCAGCATTTT.

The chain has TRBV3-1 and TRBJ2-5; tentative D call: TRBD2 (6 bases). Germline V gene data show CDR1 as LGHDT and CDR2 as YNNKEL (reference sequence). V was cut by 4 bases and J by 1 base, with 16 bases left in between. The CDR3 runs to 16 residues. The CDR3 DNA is TGTGCCAGCAGCCTGGGCGGGGTTGTCGGCCAAGAGACCCAGTACTTC. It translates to CASSLGGVVGQETQYF.

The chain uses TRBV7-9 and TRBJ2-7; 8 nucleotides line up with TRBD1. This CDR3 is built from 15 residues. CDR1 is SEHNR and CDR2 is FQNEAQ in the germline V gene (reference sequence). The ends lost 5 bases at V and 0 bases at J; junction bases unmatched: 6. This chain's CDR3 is CASSEQGESSYEQYF. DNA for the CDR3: TGTGCCAGCAGCGAACAGGGGGAGAGCTCCTACGAGCAGTACTTC.

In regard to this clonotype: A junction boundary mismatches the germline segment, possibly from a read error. The CDR3 DNA sequence: TGTGCCAGCAGTTATGATCGAAACAATGAACAGTTCTTC. The encoded protein is CASSYDRNNEQFF. The J gene is TRBJ2-1, the V gene TRBV6-2 or TRBV6-3; D call uncertain. Germline CDR1 and CDR2: MNHEY and SVGEGT. The CDR3 length is 13 residues.

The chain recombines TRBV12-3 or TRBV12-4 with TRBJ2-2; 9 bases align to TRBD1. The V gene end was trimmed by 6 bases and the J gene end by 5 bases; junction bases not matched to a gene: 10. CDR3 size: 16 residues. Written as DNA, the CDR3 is TGTGCCAGCAGCACTACAGGGGGCGCATTGACCGGGGAGCTGTTTTTT. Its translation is CASSTTGGALTGELFF.

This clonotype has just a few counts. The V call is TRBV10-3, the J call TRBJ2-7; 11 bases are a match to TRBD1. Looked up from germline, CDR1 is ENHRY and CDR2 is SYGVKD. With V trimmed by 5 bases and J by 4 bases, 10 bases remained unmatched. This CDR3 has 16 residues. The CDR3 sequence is CAISIFRDRGEYEQYF. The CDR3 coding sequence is TGTGCCATCAGTATTTTCCGGGACAGGGGGGAATACGAGCAGTACTTC.

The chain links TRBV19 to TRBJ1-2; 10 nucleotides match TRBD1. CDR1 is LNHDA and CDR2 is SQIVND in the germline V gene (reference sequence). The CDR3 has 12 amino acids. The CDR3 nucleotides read TGTGCTACGGAGGACAGGGGGTATGGCTACACCTTC. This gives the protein CATEDRGYGYTF.

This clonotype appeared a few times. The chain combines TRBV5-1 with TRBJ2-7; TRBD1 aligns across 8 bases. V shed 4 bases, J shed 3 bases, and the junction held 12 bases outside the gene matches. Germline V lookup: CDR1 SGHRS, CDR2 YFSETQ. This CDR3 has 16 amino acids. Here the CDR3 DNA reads TGCGCCAGCAGCCCAACTCCGGGACAGGACGGCTACGAGCAGTACGTC. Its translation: CASSPTPGQDGYEQYV.

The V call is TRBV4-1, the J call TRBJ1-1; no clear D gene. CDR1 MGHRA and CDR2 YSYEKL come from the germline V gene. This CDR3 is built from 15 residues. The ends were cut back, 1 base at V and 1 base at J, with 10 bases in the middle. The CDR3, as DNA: TGCGCCAGCAGCCAAGGAGTCGCGAGGAACACTGAAGCTTTCTTT. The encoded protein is CASSQGVARNTEAFF.

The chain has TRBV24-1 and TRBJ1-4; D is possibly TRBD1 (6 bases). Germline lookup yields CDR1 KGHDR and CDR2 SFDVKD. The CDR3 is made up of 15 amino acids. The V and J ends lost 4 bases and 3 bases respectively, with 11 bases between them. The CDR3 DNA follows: TGTGCCACCAGTGACCAGGGGTCCGCTAATGAAAAACTGTTTTTT. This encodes CATSDQGSANEKLFF.

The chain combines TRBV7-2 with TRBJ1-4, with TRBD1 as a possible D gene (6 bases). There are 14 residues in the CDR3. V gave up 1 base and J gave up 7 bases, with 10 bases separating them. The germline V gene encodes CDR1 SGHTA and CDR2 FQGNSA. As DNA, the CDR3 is TGTGCCAGCAGCTTAGGGGGGCGCGTTGAAAAACTGTTTTTT. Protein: CASSLGGRVEKLFF.

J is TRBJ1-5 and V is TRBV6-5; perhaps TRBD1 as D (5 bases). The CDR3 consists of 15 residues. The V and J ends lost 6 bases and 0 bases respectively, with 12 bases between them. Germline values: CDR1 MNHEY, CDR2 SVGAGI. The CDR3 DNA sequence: TGTGCCAGCAGATGGGACTCCAATAGCAATCAGCCCCAGCATTTT. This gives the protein CASRWDSNSNQPQHF.

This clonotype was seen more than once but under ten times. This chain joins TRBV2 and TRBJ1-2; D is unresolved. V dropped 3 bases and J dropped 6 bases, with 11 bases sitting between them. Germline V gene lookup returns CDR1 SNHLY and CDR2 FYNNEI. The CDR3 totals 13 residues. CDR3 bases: TGTGCCAGCAGTGATGTGGGTATCGATGGCTACACCTTC. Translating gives CASSDVGIDGYTF.

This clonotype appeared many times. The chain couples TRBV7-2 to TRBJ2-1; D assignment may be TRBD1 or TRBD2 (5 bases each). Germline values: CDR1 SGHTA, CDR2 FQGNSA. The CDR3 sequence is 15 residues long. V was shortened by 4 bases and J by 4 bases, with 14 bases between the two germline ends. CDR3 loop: CASSSGTSKYNEQFF. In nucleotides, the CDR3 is TGTGCCAGCAGCTCCGGGACCTCCAAGTACAATGAGCAGTTCTTC.

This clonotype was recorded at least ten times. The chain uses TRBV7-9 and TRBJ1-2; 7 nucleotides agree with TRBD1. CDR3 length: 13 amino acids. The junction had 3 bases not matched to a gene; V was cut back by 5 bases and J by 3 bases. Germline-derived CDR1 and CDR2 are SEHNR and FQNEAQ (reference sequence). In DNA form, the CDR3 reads TGTGCCAGCAGCACGACAGGGTACTATGGCTACACCTTC. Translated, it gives CASSTTGYYGYTF.

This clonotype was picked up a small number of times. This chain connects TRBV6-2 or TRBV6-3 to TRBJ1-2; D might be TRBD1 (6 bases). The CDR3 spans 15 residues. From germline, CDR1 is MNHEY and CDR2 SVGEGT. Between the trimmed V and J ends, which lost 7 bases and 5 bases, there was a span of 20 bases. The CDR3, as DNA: TGTGCCAGCACCAGGACAGCCGGGCCCCTATATGGCTACACCTTC. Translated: CASTRTAGPLYGYTF.

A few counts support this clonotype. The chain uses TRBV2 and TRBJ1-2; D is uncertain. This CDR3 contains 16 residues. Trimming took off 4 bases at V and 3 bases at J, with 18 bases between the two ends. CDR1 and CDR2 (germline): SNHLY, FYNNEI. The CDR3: CASSGLERGWDYGYTF. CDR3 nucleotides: TGTGCCAGCAGTGGTCTAGAGCGGGGATGGGACTATGGCTACACCTTC.